The clone carrying this TCR beta chain was found many times. This sample was included in a study of T cells after yellow fever vaccination. One entry per CDR3 protein results from TCRdb running MiXCR on the 5' RACE reads. The sample consists of about 160,000 distinct CDR3 sequences, 6% to 7.5% of them appearing once. This CDR3 comprises 15 residues. Trimming cost V 4 bases and J 9 bases; bases outside gene matches: 7. From germline, CDR1 is SGHRS and CDR2 YFSETQ. V is TRBV5-1 and J is TRBJ2-3, with 14 nucleotides matching TRBD2. The specimen was CD4+ T cells sorted from PBMCs, collected 5 days after the first yellow fever vaccination. The TCR sequence derives from a man aged 18 to 30 who received the YFV17D yellow fever vaccine. The DNA for the CDR3 is TGCGCCAGCAGCCTAGGGACTAGCGGGGGAGGAACGCAGTATTTT. It is translated as CASSLGTSGGGTQYF.